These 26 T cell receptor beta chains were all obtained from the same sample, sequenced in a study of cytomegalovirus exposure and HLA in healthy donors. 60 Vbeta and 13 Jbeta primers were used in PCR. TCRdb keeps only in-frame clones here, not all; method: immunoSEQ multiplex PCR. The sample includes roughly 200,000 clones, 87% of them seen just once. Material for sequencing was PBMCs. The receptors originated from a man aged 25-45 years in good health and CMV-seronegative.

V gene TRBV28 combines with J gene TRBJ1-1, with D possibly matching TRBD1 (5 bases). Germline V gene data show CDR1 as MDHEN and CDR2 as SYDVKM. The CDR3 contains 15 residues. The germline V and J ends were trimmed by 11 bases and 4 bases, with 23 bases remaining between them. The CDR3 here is CAGEGKRGSTTEAFF. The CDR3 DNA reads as TGTGCCGGCGAGGGGAAGCGGGGGAGCACCACTGAAGCTTTCTTT.

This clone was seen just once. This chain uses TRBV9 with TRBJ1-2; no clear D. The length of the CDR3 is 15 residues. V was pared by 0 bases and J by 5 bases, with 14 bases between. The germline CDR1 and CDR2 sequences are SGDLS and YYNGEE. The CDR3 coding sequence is TGTGCCAGCAGCGTAGAGTGGCGGGGTGGGTATGGCTACACCTTC. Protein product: CASSVEWRGGYGYTF.

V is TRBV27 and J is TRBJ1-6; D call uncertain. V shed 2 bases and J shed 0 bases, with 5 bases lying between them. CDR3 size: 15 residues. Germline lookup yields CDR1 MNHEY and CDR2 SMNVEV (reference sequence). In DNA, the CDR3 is TGTGCCAGCAGTTTAACGAGCTCCTATAATTCACCCCTCCACTTT. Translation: CASSLTSSYNSPLHF.

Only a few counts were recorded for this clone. This chain's CDR3 is CASRGLAEGEVSSPLHF. As DNA, the CDR3 is TGTGCCAGCAGGGGCTTAGCAGAGGGCGAGGTGTCTTCACCCCTCCACTTT. V is TRBV28 and J is TRBJ1-6; D is undetermined. Looked up from germline, CDR1 is MDHEN and CDR2 is SYDVKM. The V and J ends lost 6 bases and 9 bases respectively, with 24 bases between them. CDR3 length: 17 amino acids.

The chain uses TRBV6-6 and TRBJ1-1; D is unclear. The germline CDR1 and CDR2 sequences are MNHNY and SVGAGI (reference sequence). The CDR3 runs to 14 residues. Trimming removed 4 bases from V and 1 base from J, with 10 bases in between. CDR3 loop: CASSLRHPNTEAFF. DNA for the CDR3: TGTGCCAGCAGTTTGAGACATCCGAACACTGAAGCTTTCTTT.

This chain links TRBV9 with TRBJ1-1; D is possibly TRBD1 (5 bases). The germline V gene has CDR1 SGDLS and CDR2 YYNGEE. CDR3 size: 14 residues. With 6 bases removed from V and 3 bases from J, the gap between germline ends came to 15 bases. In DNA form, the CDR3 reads TGTGCCAGCAACTCAGCCCCAGGGCACACTGAAGCTTTCTTT. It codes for CASNSAPGHTEAFF.

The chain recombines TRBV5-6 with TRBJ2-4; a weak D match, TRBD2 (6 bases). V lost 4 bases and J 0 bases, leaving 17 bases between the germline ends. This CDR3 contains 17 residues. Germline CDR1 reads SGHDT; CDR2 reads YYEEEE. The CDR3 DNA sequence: TGTGCCAGCAGCGAGGGACTCCCCAACCTAGCCAAAAACATTCAGTACTTC. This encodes CASSEGLPNLAKNIQYF. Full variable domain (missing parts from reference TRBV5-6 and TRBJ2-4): DAGVTQSPTHLIKTRGQQVTLRCSPKSGHDTVSWYQQALGQGPQFIFQYYEEEERQRGNFPDRFSGHQFPNYSSELNVNALLLGDSALYLCASSEGLPNLAKNIQYFGAGTRLSVL.

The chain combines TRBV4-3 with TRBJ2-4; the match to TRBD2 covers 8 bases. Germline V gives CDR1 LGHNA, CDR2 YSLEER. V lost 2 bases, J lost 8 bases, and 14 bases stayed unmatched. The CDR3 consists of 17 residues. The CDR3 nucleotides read TGCGCCAGCAGCCAAAACCCCCGGGGGGGAGTATCGGACATTCAGTACTTC. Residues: CASSQNPRGGVSDIQYF.

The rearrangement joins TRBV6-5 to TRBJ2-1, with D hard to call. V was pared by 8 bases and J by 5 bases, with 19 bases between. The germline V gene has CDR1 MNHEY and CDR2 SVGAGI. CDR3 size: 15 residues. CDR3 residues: CASRARRGYNNEQFF. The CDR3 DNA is TGTGCCAGCCGTGCCCGTCGCGGTTACAACAATGAGCAGTTCTTC.

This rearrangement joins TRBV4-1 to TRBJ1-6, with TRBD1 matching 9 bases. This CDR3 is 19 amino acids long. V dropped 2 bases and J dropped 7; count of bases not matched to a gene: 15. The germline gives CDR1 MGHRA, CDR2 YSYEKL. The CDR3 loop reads CASSQRDTPGTGRNSPLHF. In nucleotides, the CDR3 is TGCGCCAGCAGCCAAAGAGATACTCCTGGGACAGGGAGAAATTCACCCCTCCACTTT.

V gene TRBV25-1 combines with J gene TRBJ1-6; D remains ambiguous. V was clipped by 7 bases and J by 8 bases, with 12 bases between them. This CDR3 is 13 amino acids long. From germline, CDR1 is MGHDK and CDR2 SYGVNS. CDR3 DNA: TGTGCCAGCACAGGCAGGCTTGATTCACCCCTCCACTTT. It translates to CASTGRLDSPLHF.

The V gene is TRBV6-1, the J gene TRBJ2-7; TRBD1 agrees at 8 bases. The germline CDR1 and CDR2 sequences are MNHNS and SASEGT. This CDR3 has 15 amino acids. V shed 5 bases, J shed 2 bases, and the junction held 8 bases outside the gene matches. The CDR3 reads CASSPGQDLAYEQYF. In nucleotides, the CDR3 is TGTGCCAGCAGTCCGGGACAGGACCTAGCCTACGAGCAGTACTTC.

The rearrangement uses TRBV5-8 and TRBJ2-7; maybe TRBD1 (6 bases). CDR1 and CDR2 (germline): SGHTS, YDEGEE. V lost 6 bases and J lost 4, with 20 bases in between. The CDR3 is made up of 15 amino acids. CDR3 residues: CASTDGTISEYEQYF. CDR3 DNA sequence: TGTGCCAGCACCGACGGGACAATCTCGGAGTACGAGCAGTACTTC.

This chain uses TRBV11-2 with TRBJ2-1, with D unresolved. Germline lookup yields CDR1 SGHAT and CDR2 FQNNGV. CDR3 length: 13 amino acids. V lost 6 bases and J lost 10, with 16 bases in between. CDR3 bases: TGTGCCAGCAGTCCCACGGTTCTCAGGGAGCAGTTCTTC. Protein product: CASSPTVLREQFF.

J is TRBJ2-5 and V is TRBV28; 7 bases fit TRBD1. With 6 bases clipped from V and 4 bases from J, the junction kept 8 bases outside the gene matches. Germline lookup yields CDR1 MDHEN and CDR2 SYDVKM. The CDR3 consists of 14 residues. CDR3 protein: CASRPRQGGETQYF. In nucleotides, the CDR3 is TGTGCCAGCAGACCGCGACAGGGTGGAGAGACCCAGTACTTC.

CDR3 sequence reads: CASSSLAGGYEQYF. The DNA of the CDR3 is TGTGCCAGCAGTTCACTAGCGGGAGGCTACGAGCAGTACTTC. The chain has TRBV27 and TRBJ2-7, with 12 nucleotides matching TRBD2. Germline values: CDR1 MNHEY, CDR2 SMNVEV (reference sequence). This CDR3 contains 14 residues. The J segment lost 3 bases and the V segment lost 4 bases, leaving 1 base of the junction unmatched.

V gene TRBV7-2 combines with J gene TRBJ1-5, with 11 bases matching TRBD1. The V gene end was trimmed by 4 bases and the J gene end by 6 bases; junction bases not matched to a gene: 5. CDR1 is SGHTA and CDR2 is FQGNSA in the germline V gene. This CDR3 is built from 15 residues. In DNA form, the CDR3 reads TGTGCCAGCAGCTCGGCGGGACAGGGGGTTCAGCCCCAGCATTTT. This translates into CASSSAGQGVQPQHF.

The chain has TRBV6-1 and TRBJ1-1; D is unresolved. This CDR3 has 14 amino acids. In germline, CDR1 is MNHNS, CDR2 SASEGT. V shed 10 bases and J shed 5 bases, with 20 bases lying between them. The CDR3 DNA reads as TGTGCCACTCTACCCACACCCCCCGGGACTGAAGCTTTCTTT. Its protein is CATLPTPPGTEAFF.

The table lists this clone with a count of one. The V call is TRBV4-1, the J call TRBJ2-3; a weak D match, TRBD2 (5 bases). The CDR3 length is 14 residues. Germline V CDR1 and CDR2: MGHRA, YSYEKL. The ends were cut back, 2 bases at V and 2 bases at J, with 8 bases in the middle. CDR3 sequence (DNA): TGCGCCAGCAGCCAACAGCGGATCACAGATACGCAGTATTTT. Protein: CASSQQRITDTQYF.

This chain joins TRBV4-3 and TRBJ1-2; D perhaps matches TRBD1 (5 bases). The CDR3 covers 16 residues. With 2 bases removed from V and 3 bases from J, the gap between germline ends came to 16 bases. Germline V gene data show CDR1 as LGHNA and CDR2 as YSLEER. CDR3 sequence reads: CASSQHRGRGDYGYTF. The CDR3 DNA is TGCGCCAGCAGCCAACACCGAGGGAGGGGCGACTATGGCTACACCTTC.

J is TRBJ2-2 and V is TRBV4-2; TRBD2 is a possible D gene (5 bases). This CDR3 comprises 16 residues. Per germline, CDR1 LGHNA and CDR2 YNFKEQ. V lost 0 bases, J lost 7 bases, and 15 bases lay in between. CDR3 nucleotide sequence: TGTGCCAGCAGCCAAGATTTCGGAGTTGCGGGCGGGGAGCTGTTTTTT. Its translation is CASSQDFGVAGGELFF.

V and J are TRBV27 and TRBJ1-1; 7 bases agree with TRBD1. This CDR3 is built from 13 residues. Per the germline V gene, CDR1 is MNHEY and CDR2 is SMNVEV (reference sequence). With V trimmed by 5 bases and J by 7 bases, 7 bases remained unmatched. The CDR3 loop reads CASSPRQGNEAFF. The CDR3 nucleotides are TGTGCCAGCAGTCCTCGACAGGGTAATGAAGCTTTCTTT.

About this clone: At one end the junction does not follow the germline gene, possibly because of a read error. In DNA form, the CDR3 reads TGCGCCAGCCTCCGGGGGGCCGGTGGGGCCAACGGCCTGACTTTC. This gives the protein CASLRGAGGANGLTF. This chain connects TRBV5-1 to TRBJ2-6; D may be TRBD2 (7 bases). The CDR3 length is 15 residues. Germline CDR1 is SGHRS and CDR2 is YFSETQ.

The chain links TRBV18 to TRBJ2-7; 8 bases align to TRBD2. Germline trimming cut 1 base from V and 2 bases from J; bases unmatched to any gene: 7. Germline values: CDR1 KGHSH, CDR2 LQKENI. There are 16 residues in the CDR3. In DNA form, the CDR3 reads TGTGCCAGCTCACCACGGGATAGCGGGGTAACCTACGAGCAGTACTTC. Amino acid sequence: CASSPRDSGVTYEQYF. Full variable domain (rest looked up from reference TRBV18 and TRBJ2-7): NAGVMQNPRHLVRRRGQEARLRCSPMKGHSHVYWYRQLPEEGLKFMVYLQKENIIDESGMPKERFSAEFPKEGPSILRIQQVVRGDSAAYFCASSPRDSGVTYEQYFGPGTRLTVT.

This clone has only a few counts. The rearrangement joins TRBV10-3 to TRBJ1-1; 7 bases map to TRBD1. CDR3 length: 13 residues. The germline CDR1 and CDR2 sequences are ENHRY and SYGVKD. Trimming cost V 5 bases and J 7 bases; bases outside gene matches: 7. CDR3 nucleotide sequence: TGTGCCATCAGTCCCGGGACAGACTATGAAGCTTTCTTT. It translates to CAISPGTDYEAFF.

The CDR3 region is CASSYSSRTKNIQYF. The CDR3, as DNA: TGTGCCAGCAGTTACTCGAGTAGAACCAAAAACATTCAGTACTTC. The chain couples TRBV6-5 to TRBJ2-4; D gene unclear. The germline V gene encodes CDR1 MNHEY and CDR2 SVGAGI. Trimming cost V 0 bases and J 2 bases, with 8 bases left between them. The CDR3 extends over 15 amino acids.